This entry concerns a single T cell receptor (beta chain). The antigen remains undetermined. This sample stems from a study of PD-L1 blockade in urothelial cancer. Study information: Men with urothelial cancer arising in the bladder made up about 90% of the roughly 29 patients.

This CDR3 contains 16 residues. Overall study findings and caveats: Durable-benefit patients showed greater tumor-associated blood clone expansion at 3 weeks.

Data came from immunoSEQ multiplex PCR; TCRdb stores just in-frame clones and leaves some out. Among 45,000 to 60,000 clones listed, around 86% were seen once. Time point: pretreatment peripheral blood. The TCR comes from a man aged 50-59 years with urothelial cancer. The chain employs TRBV21-1 and TRBJ2-1; the table's D call of TRBD2 was not tested on the DNA. TRBV21-1 is described as a pseudogene. The sample was PBMCs, taken around atezolizumab (anti-PD-L1) treatment. The CDR3 sequence: CASSARPGVAYNEQFF. The CDR3 nucleotides are TGTGCCAGCAGCGCTCGGCCGGGGGTCGCCTACAATGAGCAGTTCTTC.